The 20 T cell receptor beta chains listed next were all sequenced from one sample in a study of cytomegalovirus exposure and HLA in healthy donors. Both 60 Vbeta primers and 13 Jbeta primers went into the PCR. The data were produced by immunoSEQ multiplex PCR, yet TCRdb's version contains in-frame clones alone and is incomplete. Among about 180,000 clones listed, 79% were seen once. Input material: PBMCs. These receptor sequences come from a woman in her thirties or forties in good health and CMV-seronegative.

In DNA, the CDR3 is TGTGCCAGCAGTGGGACGCGGGCGAGTCAGCCCCAGCATTTT. Residues: CASSGTRASQPQHF. The rearrangement joins TRBV2 to TRBJ1-5; D remains ambiguous. V dropped 4 bases and J dropped 6 bases, with 13 bases sitting between them. The CDR3 consists of 14 residues. Germline loops: CDR1 SNHLY, CDR2 FYNNEI.

Only one count was recorded for this clone. The chain combines TRBV7-2 with TRBJ1-2, with D unclear. The CDR3 is 13 amino acids. Germline loops: CDR1 SGHTA, CDR2 FQGNSA. Trimming pared 3 bases from V and 9 bases from J, leaving 14 bases between. CDR3 loop: CASSLGAAVSYTF. Here the CDR3 DNA reads TGTGCCAGCAGCTTGGGTGCGGCTGTGAGCTACACCTTC.

This rearrangement joins TRBV9 to TRBJ1-2; 7 bases match TRBD1. The CDR3 sequence is 15 residues long. The trim removed 3 bases at V and 0 bases at J, leaving 5 bases unmatched. Germline values: CDR1 SGDLS, CDR2 YYNGEE. The CDR3 DNA follows: TGTGCCAGCAGCGCCAGGGACAGTTCTAACTATGGCTACACCTTC. It yields the protein CASSARDSSNYGYTF.

The chain uses TRBV4-2 and TRBJ2-7; 14 nucleotides agree with TRBD2. Germline V gene sequence: CDR1 LGHNA, CDR2 YNFKEQ. This CDR3 contains 15 residues. The V segment lost 6 bases and the J segment 5 bases; nucleotides outside the gene matches: 6. The CDR3 spells CASSRTSGGIDEQYF. CDR3 nucleotide sequence: TGTGCCAGCAGTCGGACTAGCGGGGGGATCGACGAGCAGTACTTC.

In DNA, the CDR3 is TGTGCCAGCAGCTGGTCGACTAGCGGAAACACAGATACGCAGTATTTT. Its translation is CASSWSTSGNTDTQYF. The J gene is TRBJ2-3, the V gene TRBV7-8, with 9 bases aligning to TRBD2. Trimming cost V 4 bases and J 2 bases; bases outside gene matches: 7. The CDR3 sequence is 16 residues long. CDR1 SGHVS and CDR2 FQNEAQ come from the germline V gene.

The rearrangement links TRBV5-1 to TRBJ2-7; 10 positions agree with TRBD1. The J segment lost 2 bases and the V segment lost 4 bases, leaving 6 bases of the junction unmatched. Germline V gene lookup returns CDR1 SGHRS and CDR2 YFSETQ. There are 15 residues in the CDR3. This CDR3 is CASSGGGTGAYEQYF. As DNA, the CDR3 is TGCGCCAGCAGCGGAGGAGGGACAGGGGCCTACGAGCAGTACTTC.

The chain uses TRBV30 and TRBJ1-1, with D possibly matching TRBD1 (6 bases). The V end was cut by 4 bases, the J end by 2 bases, with 17 bases between. The CDR3 covers 15 residues. Germline loops: CDR1 GTSNPN, CDR2 SVGIG (reference sequence). For the CDR3, the DNA is TGTGCCTGGATATGGTCCGGGACAAGTAACACTGAAGCTTTCTTT. Its protein product is CAWIWSGTSNTEAFF.

This clone was observed a few times. The chain is built from TRBV4-3 and TRBJ1-1; the D is unclear. Germline lookup yields CDR1 LGHNA and CDR2 YSLEER. V shed 4 bases and J shed 0 bases, with 6 bases lying between them. The CDR3 has 13 residues. CDR3 bases: TGCGCCAGCAGCCGGGCCTTGAACACTGAAGCTTTCTTT. This sequence encodes CASSRALNTEAFF.

The chain carries TRBV6-5 and TRBJ2-1; the match to TRBD2 covers 12 bases. V shed 6 bases, J shed 9 bases, and the junction held 6 bases outside the gene matches. The length of the CDR3 is 14 residues. Germline loops: CDR1 MNHEY, CDR2 SVGAGI. The CDR3 sequence is CASRSGLAGSEQFF. As DNA, the CDR3 is TGTGCCAGCAGAAGTGGACTAGCGGGAAGTGAGCAGTTCTTC.

V gene TRBV13 combines with J gene TRBJ2-3; 8 positions agree with TRBD2. J was trimmed by 0 bases and V by 5 bases; bases with no gene match: 4. This CDR3 is built from 15 residues. Germline CDR1 is PRHDT and CDR2 is FYEKMQ (reference sequence). The CDR3 protein is CASSPGGSSTDTQYF. The CDR3 DNA reads TGTGCCAGCAGCCCGGGGGGGAGTAGCACAGATACGCAGTATTTT.

Only a few counts were recorded for this clone. This rearrangement joins TRBV6-5 to TRBJ1-1, with 8 bases fitting TRBD1. This CDR3 region has 16 residues. Trimming took 0 bases from V and 1 from J; bases not matched to a gene: 4. Germline CDR1 and CDR2: MNHEY and SVGAGI. The CDR3 sequence is CASSYSGTGPNTEAFF. In DNA, the CDR3 is TGTGCCAGCAGTTACTCGGGGACAGGCCCGAACACTGAAGCTTTCTTT.

The rearrangement joins TRBV27 to TRBJ2-2; the match to TRBD1 covers 7 bases. This CDR3 comprises 16 residues. CDR1 is MNHEY, CDR2 SMNVEV, per germline (reference sequence). V shed 5 bases, J shed 0 bases, and the junction held 6 bases outside the gene matches. CDR3 DNA: TGTGCCAGCAGTATAACCGGGACAGCGAACACCGGGGAGCTGTTTTTT. Residues: CASSITGTANTGELFF.

V gene TRBV27 combines with J gene TRBJ2-5, with D perhaps TRBD1 (6 bases). Germline V gene data show CDR1 as MNHEY and CDR2 as SMNVEV (reference sequence). The CDR3 length is 15 residues. Trimming shortened V by 5 bases and J by 5 bases, and 18 bases separated the two germline ends. For the CDR3, the DNA is TGTGCCAGCAGTACCCCTCGAGACAGGTGGGAGACCCAGTACTTC. Protein: CASSTPRDRWETQYF.

The chain combines TRBV30 with TRBJ2-7; TRBD2 is a possible D gene (6 bases). V lost 0 bases to trimming and J lost 1 base, with 13 bases between them. Germline loops: CDR1 GTSNPN, CDR2 SVGIG (reference sequence). The CDR3 extends over 15 amino acids. The CDR3 DNA sequence: TGTGCCTGGAGTGTGGGCGGGGTCTTGTCCTACGAGCAGTACTTC. Amino acid sequence: CAWSVGGVLSYEQYF.

The gene calls are TRBV30 and TRBJ1-1, with unresolved D. The germline V gene encodes CDR1 GTSNPN and CDR2 SVGIG (reference sequence). Trimming removed 3 bases at V and 7 bases at J, with 12 bases between. The CDR3 spans 12 residues. CDR3 amino acids: CAWSEGRGEAFF. The CDR3 DNA reads as TGTGCCTGGAGCGAGGGCCGGGGTGAAGCTTTCTTT.

DNA for the CDR3: TGTGCCAGCAGCGACGGACAGCAAGAGACCCAGTACTTC. It translates to CASSDGQQETQYF. This chain links TRBV13 with TRBJ2-5; TRBD1 is a possible D gene (6 bases). The CDR3 covers 13 residues. Germline loops: CDR1 PRHDT, CDR2 FYEKMQ (reference sequence). V shed 5 bases and J shed 2 bases, with 9 bases lying between them.

V usage is TRBV30 and J usage is TRBJ2-6, with D maybe TRBD2 (5 bases). CDR1 is GTSNPN and CDR2 is SVGIG in the germline V gene (reference sequence). The V and J ends lost 1 base and 0 bases respectively, with 10 bases between them. The CDR3 length is 16 residues. CDR3 nucleotide sequence: TGTGCCTGGAGTGGACTAACTCTCTCTGGGGCCAACGTCCTGACTTTC. Protein product: CAWSGLTLSGANVLTF.

The gene calls are TRBV5-1 and TRBJ1-1; D gene ambiguous. V lost 1 base to trimming and J lost 4 bases, with 8 bases between them. The CDR3 is 13 residues long. Germline lookup yields CDR1 SGHRS and CDR2 YFSETQ. The DNA for the CDR3 is TGCGCCAGCAGCTTGCAGGTGTCCACTGAAGCTTTCTTT. This sequence encodes CASSLQVSTEAFF. Supplemented by reference TRBV5-1 and TRBJ1-1, the full variable domain reads KAGVTQTPRYLIKTRGQQVTLSCSPISGHRSVSWYQQTPGQGLQFLFEYFSETQRNKGNFPGRFSGRQFSNSRSEMNVSTLELGDSALYLCASSLQVSTEAFFGQGTRLTVV.

The rearrangement joins TRBV2 to TRBJ2-1; possibly TRBD1 for D (5 bases). V lost 4 bases and J lost 8, with 27 bases in between. The CDR3 loop spans 18 amino acids. Germline V gene lookup returns CDR1 SNHLY and CDR2 FYNNEI. The CDR3 nucleotides are TGTGCCAGCAGTGTGTCGGCAGGGAATATCCGAAAACTCTATGAGCAGTTCTTC. Protein sequence: CASSVSAGNIRKLYEQFF.

Comments on this clone: This may arise from a read error, as a much more abundant clone is one base away. Other DNA variants within this sample encode the same CDR3. The CDR3 region is CASGSGAFYNEQFF. In DNA, the CDR3 is TGTGCCAGCGGCTCAGGGGCCTTTTACAATGAGCAATTCTTC. The chain links TRBV9 to TRBJ2-1, with TRBD1 as a possible D gene (6 bases). Germline V gene sequence: CDR1 SGDLS, CDR2 YYNGEE. This CDR3 has 14 amino acids.